The source of this TCR beta chain is a study of CD8+ T cells in alopecia areata. The junction had 5 bases not matched to a gene; V was cut back by 2 bases and J by 2 bases. Germline CDR1 and CDR2: SEHNR and FQNEAQ (reference sequence). The CDR3 has 16 residues. Treatment: oral pan-JAK inhibitor, 5-10 mg twice daily. Sequencing used cDNA as its template, made by extracting RNA and reverse transcribing it. Repertoires were generated with immunoSEQ multiplex PCR, while TCRdb's copy carries only in-frame clones and drops some. The table records fewer than 250,000 clones, 35% to 40% of them present only once.

This chain joins TRBV7-9 and TRBJ2-1, with 8 nucleotides matching TRBD2. This receptor was taken from a human donor with alopecia areata. This specimen was CD4+ T cells sorted from blood, taken at approximately week 34, from a patient treated with tofacitinib. The CDR3 bases are TGTGCCAGCAGCTTAACGGGGGGGCCGGCCTACAATGAGCAGTTCTTC. Its translation: CASSLTGGPAYNEQFF.